This T cell receptor beta chain stems from a study of blood T cell repertoires in COVID-19 (dated by TCRdb to the early 2020s). At the level of the whole study: Samples from collaborators originated in the United States, Italy and Spain and spanned both the acute and convalescent phases of COVID-19. The sample metadata nearly always contained a de-identified subject ID, COVID-19 status, age in years and sex. HLA class I and class II types, where available, came from metadata supplied by the sample provider rather than from assay-based typing. The prospective study material was composed of cDNA or gDNA derived from T cells, B-cell-depleted T cells, or PBMCs. Samples came from the ongoing ImmuneRACE study (first 160 participants) plus 1,254 subjects from 6 global collaborators. Deeply sampled blood TCRbeta repertoires from subjects exposed to, actively infected with, or recovered from COVID-19 were included in the dataset. The repertoires were released in a freely available public database intended as a resource for research on the immune response to SARS-CoV-2. Broad study findings and their caveats: Clinical and demographic metadata were provided uncurated, with the amount varying by source and participant.

Whole blood was collected in K2EDTA tubes by collaborating institutions according to the institutions' own protocols. For TCRbeta analysis, collaborators shipped samples as frozen whole blood, isolated PBMCs, or DNA extracted from either of those sample types. A note on this clone: Its antigen is currently not known. No much larger clonotype is one base removed from it; base qualities were not supplied.

From a lookup of the germline V gene, CDR1 and CDR2 are SGHTA and FQGNSA. Cut back by 0 bases and 4 bases, the V and J ends lie 6 bases apart. From the cysteine up to the phenylalanine, the CDR3 has a length of 14 residues. Here the CDR3 DNA is all that survives: 42 bases in frame from base 1. TCRbeta CDR3 regions were amplified from genomic DNA by means of the immunoSEQ Assay, a bias-controlled multiplex PCR. The authors' analysis ran thus. Within the assay, amplification of reference gene primers was used to estimate how many nucleated cells each sample contained. To quantify the absolute abundance of each unique TCRbeta CDR3 rearrangement, sequence reads were collapsed and filtered. For each sample, productive Simpson clonality was calculated as the square root of Simpson's diversity index over productive rearrangements. Sourced from immuneACCESS, this table was stored by TCRdb with only in-frame sequences that have V and J called. A share of the clones is absent; for the studies checked, an unresolved V gene accounts for under half, and the remainder has no known explanation. The D gene and trimming were derived from the DNA, and the V and J assignments and clone size from that table. This sample lists approximately 32,000 clones; 80% to 95% were detected once. The ten largest clones take up approximately 3.7% of the sample.

Sequenced sample: peripheral blood. The chain links TRBV7-2 with TRBJ2-2; the D gene cannot be named for sure. The sequence came from a man between 60 and 70 years old with acute or convalescent COVID-19. CDR3 loop: CASSLAQSTGELFF. Here is the DNA: TGTGCCAGCAGCTTAGCACAGAGCACCGGGGAGCTGTTTTTT.